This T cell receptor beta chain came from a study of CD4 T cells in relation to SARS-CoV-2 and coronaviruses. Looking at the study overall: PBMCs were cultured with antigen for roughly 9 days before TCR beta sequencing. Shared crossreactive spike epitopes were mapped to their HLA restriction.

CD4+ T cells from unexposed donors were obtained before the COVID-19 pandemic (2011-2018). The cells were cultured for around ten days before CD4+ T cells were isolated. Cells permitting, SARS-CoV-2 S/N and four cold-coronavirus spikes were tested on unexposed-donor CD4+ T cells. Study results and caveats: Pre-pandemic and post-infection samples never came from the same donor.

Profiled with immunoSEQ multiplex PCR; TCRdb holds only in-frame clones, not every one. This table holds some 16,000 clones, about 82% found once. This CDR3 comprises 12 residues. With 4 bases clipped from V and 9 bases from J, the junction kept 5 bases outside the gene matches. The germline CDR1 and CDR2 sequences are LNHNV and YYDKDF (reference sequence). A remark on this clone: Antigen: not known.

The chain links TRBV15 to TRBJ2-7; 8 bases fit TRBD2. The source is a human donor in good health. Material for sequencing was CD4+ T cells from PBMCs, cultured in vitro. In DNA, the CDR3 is TGTGCCACCAGCACCCCGGGGGGGACGCAGTACTTC. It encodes CATSTPGGTQYF.